The 29 T cell receptor beta chains below all came from one sample that was sequenced in a study of CD8+CD57+ T cells in acquired aplastic anemia. Selection for sequencing was limited to patients who had shown CD8+CD57+ cell expansion by flow cytometry. Genomic DNA templated the TCR beta VDJ and CDR3 profiling. Using its own MiXCR run on the reads, TCRdb lists one record per CDR3 protein. Of 310,000 or so distinct CDR3 sequences in the sample, approximately 58% were seen once. Sequences were obtained from sorted CD4+, CD8+, or CD8+CD57+ T cells (not recorded which) from PBMCs. All receptors derive from a human donor with aplastic anemia.

In its sample, this clonotype was seen a few times. This chain links TRBV20-1 with TRBJ2-7, with 13 bases lining up with TRBD2. The CDR3 spans 15 residues. Germline loops: CDR1 DFQATT, CDR2 SNEGSKA (reference sequence). Germline trimming cut 1 base from V and 5 bases from J; bases unmatched to any gene: 5. The DNA for the CDR3 is TGCAGTGCTAGAGTGGGACTAGCGGGGACCCACGAGCAGTACTTC. This codes for CSARVGLAGTHEQYF.

This clonotype was counted between two and nine times. The chain uses TRBV5-1 and TRBJ1-2; a possible D gene is TRBD1 (5 bases). Germline CDR1 is SGHRS and CDR2 is YFSETQ. The CDR3 extends over 12 amino acids. The V end lost 0 bases, the J end lost 8 bases, and 8 bases lay between the germline ends. The CDR3 nucleotides read TGCGCCAGCAGCTTGGACAGGTTGGGCTACACCTTC. It is translated as CASSLDRLGYTF. Full variable domain (remainder filled in from reference TRBV5-1 and TRBJ1-2): KAGVTQTPRYLIKTRGQQVTLSCSPISGHRSVSWYQQTPGQGLQFLFEYFSETQRNKGNFPGRFSGRQFSNSRSEMNVSTLELGDSALYLCASSLDRLGYTFGSGTRLTVV.

The chain links TRBV20-1 to TRBJ2-5; 12 bases agree with TRBD2. Germline V lookup: CDR1 DFQATT, CDR2 SNEGSKA (reference sequence). The CDR3 has 15 residues. V was clipped by 1 base and J by 4 bases; unmatched bases: 4. The CDR3 spells CSARGLAGVGETQYF. The CDR3 DNA reads TGCAGTGCTAGAGGACTAGCGGGAGTAGGAGAGACCCAGTACTTC.

This clonotype was observed many times. The genes are TRBV5-1 and TRBJ1-5, with a possible D match to TRBD1 (6 bases). The CDR3 sequence is 15 residues long. V lost 0 bases and J 0 bases, leaving 7 bases between the germline ends. Germline V gives CDR1 SGHRS, CDR2 YFSETQ. CDR3 DNA sequence: TGCGCCAGCAGCTTGGGGACAGTTAGCAATCAGCCCCAGCATTTT. Translation: CASSLGTVSNQPQHF.

The J gene is TRBJ2-3, the V gene TRBV12-3 or TRBV12-4, with TRBD2 matching 15 bases. Losses at the gene ends were 6 bases for V and 11 bases for J; bases not matched to a gene: 12. This CDR3 spans 16 amino acids. The CDR3 reads CASSGLAGGHYNEQYF. The CDR3 region has the DNA TGTGCCAGCAGCGGACTAGCGGGGGGGCATTACAATGAGCAGTATTTT.

This clonotype was found many times. J is TRBJ1-5 and V is TRBV6-1, with D perhaps TRBD1 (5 bases). V lost 3 bases to trimming and J lost 7 bases, with 13 bases between them. The CDR3 extends over 14 amino acids. Germline assignment: CDR1 MNHNS and CDR2 SASEGT. The CDR3 reads CASSEWGTGQPQHF. Here the CDR3 DNA reads TGTGCCAGCAGTGAGTGGGGGACCGGGCAGCCCCAGCATTTT.

The chain couples TRBV7-8 to TRBJ1-2; D gene ambiguous. Germline lookup yields CDR1 SGHVS and CDR2 FQNEAQ. CDR3 length: 13 amino acids. V was shortened by 5 bases and J by 4 bases, with 11 bases between the two germline ends. In DNA form, the CDR3 reads TGTGCCAGCAGCCCGTCCCCTAGCTATGGCTACACCTTC. Translated: CASSPSPSYGYTF.

V gene TRBV7-2 combines with J gene TRBJ1-6, with 8 bases matching TRBD1. Germline CDR1 SGHTA, CDR2 FQGNSA. The CDR3 has 14 amino acids. V shed 4 bases and J 8 bases; nucleotides not matched to a gene: 4. The CDR3 protein is CASSSGGSYSPLHF. CDR3 bases: TGTGCCAGCAGCTCAGGGGGCTCTTATTCACCCCTCCACTTT.

V is TRBV7-2 and J is TRBJ1-5, with D possibly matching TRBD1 (5 bases). The length of the CDR3 is 16 residues. Germline V gives CDR1 SGHTA, CDR2 FQGNSA. Trimming removed 1 base from V and 2 bases from J, with 12 bases in between. CDR3 region: CASSLERGRGNQPQHF. The CDR3 coding sequence is TGTGCCAGCAGCTTAGAGAGGGGCCGGGGCAATCAGCCCCAGCATTTT.

This chain uses TRBV10-3 with TRBJ1-3, with 10 positions matching TRBD1. Germline V CDR1 and CDR2: ENHRY, SYGVKD. The CDR3 has 17 amino acids. The V and J ends lost 11 bases and 0 bases, in that order; junction bases with no gene match: 13. DNA of the CDR3: TGTGCCGGGAAGACCGGGACAGGGGATAACTCTGGAAACACCATATATTTT. This gives the protein CAGKTGTGDNSGNTIYF.

This clonotype was picked up many times. This chain links TRBV7-3 with TRBJ1-2; TRBD1 might be the D (6 bases). Trimming pared 0 bases from V and 7 bases from J, leaving 18 bases between. The germline V gene has CDR1 SGHTA and CDR2 FQGTGA. The CDR3 totals 16 residues. The CDR3 is CASSLTRDTQGPGYTF. The CDR3, as DNA: TGTGCCAGCAGCTTAACGCGGGACACCCAAGGGCCTGGCTACACCTTC.

The V call is TRBV9, the J call TRBJ2-1; 11 nucleotides align to TRBD2. The CDR3 spans 15 residues. After removal of 1 base from V and 9 bases from J, the junction contained 6 bases not matched to a gene. Germline assignment: CDR1 SGDLS and CDR2 YYNGEE. CDR3 loop: CASSVSSGGATEQFF. CDR3 DNA: TGTGCCAGCAGCGTAAGTAGCGGGGGGGCCACTGAGCAGTTCTTC.

The V and J genes are TRBV7-9 and TRBJ2-5; weak D call: TRBD1 (6 bases). The CDR3 is 14 residues long. Trimming stripped 5 bases from V and 1 base from J, with 11 bases between. The germline V gene encodes CDR1 SEHNR and CDR2 FQNEAQ (reference sequence). The CDR3 DNA sequence: TGTGCCAGCAGCAACGTACAGGGCCAAGAGACCCAGTACTTC. Its translation: CASSNVQGQETQYF.

V usage is TRBV6-5 and J usage is TRBJ2-3; a possible D gene is TRBD2 (6 bases). V lost 6 bases and J lost 7, with 20 bases in between. The germline gives CDR1 MNHEY, CDR2 SVGAGI. This CDR3 has 15 amino acids. CDR3 nucleotide sequence: TGTGCCAGCAGCTCTAGCGTGCTGGCCCCTAATACGCAGTATTTT. Its translation is CASSSSVLAPNTQYF.

This clonotype was recorded at least ten times. J is TRBJ2-3 and V is TRBV20-1, with 7 nucleotides matching TRBD2. The CDR3 is 15 residues long. The V segment lost 3 bases and the J segment 1 base; nucleotides outside the gene matches: 7. Germline-derived CDR1 and CDR2 are DFQATT and SNEGSKA (reference sequence). CDR3 sequence (DNA): TGCAGTGCTAGTCTCAGGGAGGGTGGCACAGATACGCAGTATTTT. This sequence encodes CSASLREGGTDTQYF.

This clonotype has at least ten counts. The chain recombines TRBV19 with TRBJ1-5, with D unclear. V lost 4 bases and J 9 bases, leaving 13 bases between the germline ends. The germline gives CDR1 LNHDA, CDR2 SQIVND (reference sequence). The CDR3 is 13 residues long. CDR3 in DNA: TGTGCCAGTAGTAGATCCGGCCGGGGGCCCCAGCATTTT. It yields the protein CASSRSGRGPQHF.

The V gene is TRBV20-1, the J gene TRBJ2-5, with 9 bases identical to TRBD1. Germline assignment: CDR1 DFQATT and CDR2 SNEGSKA (reference sequence). V trimming: 5 bases; J trimming: 9 bases; junction bases outside the gene matches: 10. The CDR3 loop spans 13 amino acids. The CDR3 sequence: CSARDPRQGAQYF. The CDR3, as DNA: TGCAGTGCTCGGGATCCTCGACAGGGGGCCCAGTACTTC.

Concerning this clonotype itself: This may stem from a read error, because a much larger clone lies one nucleotide away. This rearrangement joins TRBV10-3 to TRBJ1-3; D not certain. Germline V CDR1 and CDR2: ENHRY, SYGVKD. This CDR3 spans 16 amino acids. The CDR3 region is CATSESVGGTGNTIYF. CDR3 nucleotides: TGTGCCACCAGTGAGTCCGTGGGAGGGACTGGAAACACCATATATTTT.

This clonotype has a count of ten or more. The chain is built from TRBV20-1 and TRBJ1-2; D call uncertain. Trimming removed 7 bases at V and 0 bases at J, with 15 bases between. Germline CDR1 and CDR2: DFQATT and SNEGSKA (reference sequence). The CDR3 extends over 14 amino acids. CDR3 region: CSVPVASTNYGYTF. CDR3 DNA: TGCAGTGTCCCCGTCGCGTCAACTAACTATGGCTACACCTTC.

This clonotype was picked up many times. The chain combines TRBV5-1 with TRBJ1-2; D uncertain. Germline V gene lookup returns CDR1 SGHRS and CDR2 YFSETQ. Trimming removed 0 bases at V and 9 bases at J, with 15 bases between. The CDR3 runs to 14 residues. CDR3 DNA: TGCGCCAGCAGCTTGGAGTCACCCAGTCGTAGCTACACCTTC. It is translated as CASSLESPSRSYTF.

The chain carries TRBV11-3 and TRBJ2-5, with 8 bases lining up with TRBD1. The J call is in doubt because the DNA end fits TRBJ2-1 better. Germline V gives CDR1 SGHNT, CDR2 YENEEA. The length of the CDR3 is 15 residues. The CDR3 bases are TGTGCCAGCAGCTCACGGACAGGGTTGTGCAATGAGCAGTTCTTC. This gives the protein CASSSRTGLCNEQFF.

This chain connects TRBV2 to TRBJ2-1; TRBD1 might be the D (6 bases). Germline V CDR1 and CDR2: SNHLY, FYNNEI. V was clipped by 10 bases and J by 8 bases, with 15 bases between them. The CDR3 totals 12 residues. DNA for the CDR3: TGTGCCATCTCGGACAGTGCCTATGAGCAGTTCTTC. Residues: CAISDSAYEQFF.

The V gene is TRBV10-1, the J gene TRBJ1-5; no definite D call. The germline V gene has CDR1 WNHNN and CDR2 SYGVQD (reference sequence). V lost 3 bases and J 9 bases, leaving 9 bases between the germline ends. The CDR3 has 12 residues. Here the CDR3 DNA reads TGCGCCAGCAGTGAACTTCGCGCGCCCCAGCATTTT. Protein sequence: CASSELRAPQHF.

This chain uses TRBV20-1 with TRBJ2-5; 8 positions agree with TRBD1. Trimming at V came to 5 bases and at J to 5 bases, leaving 13 bases not matched to a gene. Germline lookup yields CDR1 DFQATT and CDR2 SNEGSKA (reference sequence). The CDR3 consists of 15 residues. In DNA form, the CDR3 reads TGCAGTGCTGCCTCAGGGGGCAGCCTAGGGGAGACCCAGTACTTC. Its translation is CSAASGGSLGETQYF.

This clonotype was seen repeatedly, ten times or more. The V call is TRBV6-1, the J call TRBJ2-7; no firm D call. Germline V CDR1 and CDR2: MNHNS, SASEGT. Deletions cut 4 bases from V and 0 bases from J, with 7 bases between. The CDR3 has 13 residues. CDR3 in amino acids: CASSVETSYEQYF. Written as DNA, the CDR3 is TGTGCCAGCAGTGTAGAGACCTCCTACGAGCAGTACTTC.

This clonotype has more than one count but fewer than ten. The rearrangement uses TRBV15 and TRBJ2-5, with 7 bases that match TRBD2. This CDR3 region has 15 residues. The germline V gene has CDR1 LNHNV and CDR2 YYDKDF (reference sequence). V shed 1 base and J 5 bases; nucleotides not matched to a gene: 7. The CDR3 protein is CATSRVAGARETQYF. The CDR3 DNA reads TGTGCCACCAGCAGAGTGGCGGGAGCCAGGGAGACCCAGTACTTC. Full variable domain (remainder filled in from reference TRBV15 and TRBJ2-5): DAMVIQNPRYQVTQFGKPVTLSCSQTLNHNVMYWYQQKSSQAPKLLFHYYDKDFNNEADTPDNFQSRRPNTSFCFLDIRSPGLGDTAMYLCATSRVAGARETQYFGPGTRLLVL.

The chain couples TRBV7-9 to TRBJ1-3; weak D call: TRBD1 (6 bases). The CDR3 runs to 16 residues. Trimming pared 5 bases from V and 0 bases from J, leaving 14 bases between. The germline gives CDR1 SEHNR, CDR2 FQNEAQ (reference sequence). CDR3 nucleotides: TGTGCCAGCAGCCCGGGACAAACATTCTCTGGAAACACCATATATTTT. Its protein is CASSPGQTFSGNTIYF.

This clonotype was observed once. This sequence joins TRBV12-5 and TRBJ2-5, with TRBD2 identical over 11 bases. Germline V gene sequence: CDR1 LGHNT, CDR2 FRNRAP. The CDR3 sequence is 16 residues long. CDR3 DNA sequence: TGTGCCAGCAGTTTAATGACTAGCGGGGTTGAGGGGACCCAGTACTTC. Protein sequence: CASSLMTSGVEGTQYF. Drawing the rest from reference TRBV12-5 and TRBJ2-5, the complete variable domain is DARVTQTPRHKVTEMGQEVTMRCQPILGHNTVFWYRQTMMQGLELLAYFRNRAPLDDSGMPKDRFSAEMPDATLATLKIQPSEPRDSAVYFCASSLMTSGVEGTQYFGPGTRLLVL.

The chain recombines TRBV7-2 with TRBJ2-7; D is ambiguous. Germline values: CDR1 SGHTA, CDR2 FQGNSA. This CDR3 region has 15 residues. Trimming took off 5 bases at V and 1 base at J, with 15 bases between the two ends. Written as DNA, the CDR3 is TGTGCCAGCAGCCAAGACCCAGGTTTTTCCTACGAGCAGTACTTC. Residues: CASSQDPGFSYEQYF.